These 25 T cell receptor beta chains share one sample of origin, sequenced in a study of T cells in Graves' hyperthyroidism and ophthalmopathy. The CDR3 regions of TCR beta were amplified from RNA transcripts. RT-PCR in the first round (using the HTBI primer set) targeted the TCR CDR3. TCRdb reanalysed the multiplex PCR reads using MiXCR and keeps one entry per CDR3 protein. This table has 500,000 to 750,000 distinct CDR3 sequences, approximately 14% appearing once. Material: blood. The receptors here all came from a woman in her twenties or thirties with Graves' hyperthyroidism.

The chain links TRBV2 to TRBJ2-3; 10 nucleotides line up with TRBD2. This CDR3 spans 18 amino acids. The germline V gene encodes CDR1 SNHLY and CDR2 FYNNEI. Germline trimming cut 8 bases from V and 2 bases from J; bases unmatched to any gene: 16. The CDR3 region has the DNA TGTGCCAGCCGGAGTTGGGCTAGGACTAGCGGTTACACAGATACGCAGTATTTT. This gives the protein CASRSWARTSGYTDTQYF.

Only a few counts were recorded for this clonotype. The chain links TRBV9 to TRBJ2-1; TRBD2 aligns across 9 bases. Germline loops: CDR1 SGDLS, CDR2 YYNGEE. J lost 7 bases, V lost 0 bases, and 8 bases had no gene match. This CDR3 is built from 16 residues. CDR3 residues: CASSVDSGTSWNEQFF. The DNA of the CDR3 is TGTGCCAGCAGCGTAGACTCCGGGACTAGCTGGAATGAGCAGTTCTTC.

The chain has TRBV4-2 and TRBJ2-1, with TRBD2 matching over 12 bases. Germline CDR1 and CDR2: LGHNA and YNFKEQ. V lost 3 bases and J lost 1; bases outside the gene matches: 4. The CDR3 runs 17 residues. CDR3 region: CASSHHTSGRSYNEQFF. CDR3 bases: TGTGCCAGCAGCCACCACACTAGCGGGAGGTCCTACAATGAGCAGTTCTTC.

This clonotype was counted at least ten times. The V and J genes are TRBV12-3 or TRBV12-4 and TRBJ2-7; 9 bases match TRBD2. J was trimmed by 4 bases and V by 2 bases; bases with no gene match: 3. The CDR3 contains 14 residues. The CDR3 protein is CASSLPAGGYEQYF. CDR3 sequence (DNA): TGTGCCAGCAGTTTACCGGCGGGAGGGTACGAGCAGTACTTC.

This clonotype appeared many times. The gene calls are TRBV24-1 and TRBJ2-3; possibly TRBD1 for D (6 bases). Trimming cost V 5 bases and J 5 bases, with 13 bases left between them. Per the germline V gene, CDR1 is KGHDR and CDR2 is SFDVKD. The CDR3 extends over 14 amino acids. In DNA, the CDR3 is TGTGCCACCAGTGTACCAGGGGAAGGAGATACGCAGTATTTT. Its translation: CATSVPGEGDTQYF.

This clonotype showed up many times. The chain joins TRBV2 to TRBJ1-5, with D perhaps TRBD1 (5 bases). Germline lookup yields CDR1 SNHLY and CDR2 FYNNEI. V was cut by 3 bases and J by 8 bases, with 17 bases left in between. CDR3 length: 15 residues. In DNA, the CDR3 is TGTGCCAGCAGTGAGGACACGGTAAGAACCAAGCCCCAGCATTTT. Translated: CASSEDTVRTKPQHF.

Ten or more counts support this clonotype. The DNA for the CDR3 is TGCGCCAGCAGCTTGGAGGGTCGAGCTGGGGCCAACGTCCTGACTTTC. Translated: CASSLEGRAGANVLTF. The J gene is TRBJ2-6, the V gene TRBV5-1; no definite D call. Trimming pared 0 bases from V and 2 bases from J, leaving 9 bases between. The CDR3 is 16 residues long. Germline assignment: CDR1 SGHRS and CDR2 YFSETQ.

In this sample, this clonotype turned up many times. In nucleotides, the CDR3 is TGTGCCAGCAGTTTCTCGGGGGGCGACTATGGCTACACCTTC. Translating it yields CASSFSGGDYGYTF. This rearrangement joins TRBV28 to TRBJ1-2; maybe TRBD1 (6 bases). V shed 3 bases and J shed 3 bases, with 11 bases lying between them. Germline V lookup: CDR1 MDHEN, CDR2 SYDVKM. The CDR3 loop spans 14 amino acids.

In its sample, this clonotype was seen a few times. The chain couples TRBV30 to TRBJ1-6, with unresolved D. The CDR3 is 13 amino acids. The V and J ends lost 1 base and 7 bases respectively, with 8 bases between them. CDR1 and CDR2 (germline): GTSNPN, SVGIG (reference sequence). The CDR3 bases are TGTGCCTGGAGTGATACAAGAAATTCACCCCTCCACTTT. Translation: CAWSDTRNSPLHF.

This clonotype was detected ten times or more. The rearrangement uses TRBV12-3 or TRBV12-4 and TRBJ1-4; TRBD1 aligns across 7 bases. V trimming: 4 bases; J trimming: 0 bases; junction bases outside the gene matches: 8. This CDR3 is 17 amino acids long. The CDR3 loop reads CASSSKTGLATNEKLFF. The CDR3 bases are TGTGCCAGCAGTTCAAAGACAGGGCTCGCAACTAATGAAAAACTGTTTTTT.

This clonotype was detected only a few times. V gene TRBV3-1 combines with J gene TRBJ2-1; D call uncertain. Trimming pared 0 bases from V and 4 bases from J, leaving 4 bases between. The CDR3 extends over 13 amino acids. Germline CDR1 reads LGHDT; CDR2 reads YNNKEL (reference sequence). The CDR3, as DNA: TGTGCCAGCAGCCAAGATTGGTACAATGAGCAGTTCTTC. Translation gives CASSQDWYNEQFF.

V gene TRBV11-2 combines with J gene TRBJ2-3, with TRBD2 matching over 10 bases. CDR1 SGHAT and CDR2 FQNNGV come from the germline V gene. V was clipped by 5 bases and J by 4 bases; unmatched bases: 18. The CDR3 covers 19 residues. CDR3 region: CASSRWYSGRALDADTQYF. Written as DNA, the CDR3 is TGTGCCAGCAGCCGTTGGTACAGCGGGAGGGCCCTCGACGCAGATACGCAGTATTTT.

J is TRBJ2-7 and V is TRBV2; 10 positions match TRBD2. This CDR3 spans 14 amino acids. The V gene end was trimmed by 4 bases and the J gene end by 7 bases; junction bases not matched to a gene: 7. CDR1 and CDR2 from the germline V gene are SNHLY and FYNNEI. The CDR3 region has the DNA TGTGCCAGCAGTGTCCTAGCGGGAGATCAGGAGCAGTACTTC. This codes for CASSVLAGDQEQYF. The full variable domain, its missing parts supplied by reference TRBV2 and TRBJ2-7, is EPEVTQTPSHQVTQMGQEVILRCVPISNHLYFYWYRQILGQKVEFLVSFYNNEISEKSEIFDDQFSVERPDGSNFTLKIRSTKLEDSAMYFCASSVLAGDQEQYFGPGTRLTVT.

This clonotype was observed at least ten times. The chain employs TRBV12-3 or TRBV12-4 and TRBJ2-1, with unresolved D. The CDR3 length is 15 residues. Trimming pared 7 bases from V and 6 bases from J, leaving 19 bases between. The CDR3 reads CASTSNFGYPNEQFF. The CDR3 coding sequence is TGTGCCAGCACTTCGAATTTCGGATATCCCAATGAGCAGTTCTTC.

The CDR3 protein is CASRGITYEQYF. The CDR3 DNA is TGTGCCAGCAGAGGTATAACCTACGAGCAGTACTTC. V gene TRBV27 combines with J gene TRBJ2-7, with unresolved D. Per the germline V gene, CDR1 is MNHEY and CDR2 is SMNVEV (reference sequence). This CDR3 is 12 amino acids long. V was cut by 6 bases and J by 2 bases, with 8 bases left in between.

The V and J genes are TRBV20-1 and TRBJ2-2, with D perhaps matching TRBD2 (7 bases). The V gene lost 1 base and the J gene lost 5 bases, with 17 bases spanning the gap. There are 16 residues in the CDR3. Germline V gives CDR1 DFQATT, CDR2 SNEGSKA (reference sequence). DNA for the CDR3: TGCAGTGCTAGAGGGGGGGGCCTCGGAGTTACCGGGGAGCTGTTTTTT. It translates to CSARGGGLGVTGELFF.

The chain joins TRBV7-6 to TRBJ2-7; 12 bases fit TRBD2. The CDR3 contains 16 residues. Trimming cost V 1 base and J 5 bases; bases outside gene matches: 6. The germline CDR1 and CDR2 sequences are SGHVS and FNYEAQ. The CDR3 here is CASSLDASGRAHEQYF. DNA of the CDR3: TGTGCCAGCAGCTTAGATGCTAGCGGGAGGGCCCACGAGCAGTACTTC.

In its sample, this clonotype was seen many times. The CDR3: CASSRVVFGYGYTF. In DNA, the CDR3 is TGTGCCAGCAGCCGCGTGGTGTTTGGCTATGGCTACACCTTC. The genes are TRBV5-5 and TRBJ1-2; D gene ambiguous. The CDR3 length is 14 residues. The germline gives CDR1 SGHKS, CDR2 YYEKEE (reference sequence). V lost 4 bases, J lost 4 bases, and 14 bases lay in between. The complete variable domain, with remaining parts taken from reference TRBV5-5 and TRBJ1-2, reads DAGVTQSPTHLIKTRGQQVTLRCSPISGHKSVSWYQQVLGQGPQFIFQYYEKEERGRGNFPDRFSARQFPNYSSELNVNALLLGDSALYLCASSRVVFGYGYTFGSGTRLTVV.

This clonotype was observed a few times. This CDR3 reads CASSDPSSTDTQYF. The CDR3 DNA reads as TGTGCCAGCAGCGATCCTTCCAGCACAGATACGCAGTATTTT. The chain couples TRBV7-2 to TRBJ2-3; no clear D gene. Trimming removed 5 bases from V and 0 bases from J, with 9 bases in between. Per the germline V gene, CDR1 is SGHTA and CDR2 is FQGNSA. The CDR3 has 14 residues.

This clonotype was counted many times. The J gene is TRBJ2-7, the V gene TRBV7-9; TRBD2 agrees at 10 bases. With 3 bases clipped from V and 4 bases from J, the junction kept 3 bases outside the gene matches. CDR3 size: 14 residues. Germline V gene lookup returns CDR1 SEHNR and CDR2 FQNEAQ (reference sequence). The CDR3 coding sequence is TGTGCCAGCAGCTTCGGACTAGCGGCATACGAGCAGTACTTC. It specifies CASSFGLAAYEQYF.

The chain is built from TRBV6-2 or TRBV6-3 and TRBJ2-3; D is uncertain. The CDR3 has 16 amino acids. Germline assignment: CDR1 MNHEY and CDR2 SVGEGT. Trimming stripped 6 bases from V and 0 bases from J, with 16 bases between. The CDR3 nucleotides are TGTGCCAGCAGACCTCATCCCACTATTAGCACAGATACGCAGTATTTT. This encodes CASRPHPTISTDTQYF.

The CDR3 DNA is TGTGCCAGCAGTCGCCGGGAGGCCCAGTACTTC. Protein sequence: CASSRREAQYF. V is TRBV6-2 or TRBV6-3 and J is TRBJ2-5; the match to TRBD2 covers 7 bases. Germline V lookup: CDR1 MNHEY, CDR2 SVGEGT. The V and J ends lost 5 bases and 9 bases, in that order; junction bases with no gene match: 3. CDR3 length: 11 amino acids.

This clonotype was detected ten times or more. This chain links TRBV19 with TRBJ2-2; no firm D call. Germline V lookup: CDR1 LNHDA, CDR2 SQIVND (reference sequence). CDR3 length: 11 amino acids. V gave up 5 bases and J gave up 8 bases, with 6 bases separating them. The CDR3 DNA is TGTGCCAGTAGTTACGGGGGGGAGCTGTTTTTT. Residues: CASSYGGELFF.

This clonotype occurred many times. The rearrangement uses TRBV27 and TRBJ2-1; perhaps TRBD1 as D (5 bases). Trimming pared 5 bases from V and 3 bases from J, leaving 11 bases between. CDR1 MNHEY and CDR2 SMNVEV come from the germline V gene (reference sequence). The CDR3 length is 14 residues. The CDR3 region has the DNA TGTGCCAGCAGTATAACCGACAGCTACAATGAGCAGTTCTTC. It translates to CASSITDSYNEQFF.

There are many counts of this clonotype. The V and J genes are TRBV7-2 and TRBJ2-2, with D perhaps TRBD1 (6 bases). The CDR3 sequence is 16 residues long. The germline V gene encodes CDR1 SGHTA and CDR2 FQGNSA. V lost 0 bases to trimming and J lost 6 bases, with 14 bases between them. CDR3 nucleotide sequence: TGTGCCAGCAGCTTAGCCACGGGCTACAGGGCCGGGGAGCTGTTTTTT. Translated: CASSLATGYRAGELFF.